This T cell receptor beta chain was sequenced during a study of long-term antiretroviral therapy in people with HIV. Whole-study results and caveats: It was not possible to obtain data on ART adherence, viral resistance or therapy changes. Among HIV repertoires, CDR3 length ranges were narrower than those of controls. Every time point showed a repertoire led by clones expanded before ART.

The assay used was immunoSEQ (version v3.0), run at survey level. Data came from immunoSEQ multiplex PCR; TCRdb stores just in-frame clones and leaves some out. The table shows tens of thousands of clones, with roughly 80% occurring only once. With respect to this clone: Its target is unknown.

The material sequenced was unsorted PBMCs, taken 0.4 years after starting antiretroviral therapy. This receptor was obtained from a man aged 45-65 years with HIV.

The CDR3 DNA reads TGTGCCAGCAGTTCAGGACTAGCGGGGGTACTTAGCACAGATACGCAGTATTTT. This gives the protein CASSSGLAGVLSTDTQYF. V usage is TRBV5-4 and J usage is TRBJ2-3, with TRBD2 identical over 13 bases. V was pared by 5 bases and J by 0 bases, with 9 bases of the junction left unmatched. Germline CDR1 reads SGHNT; CDR2 reads YYREEE (reference sequence). This CDR3 is 18 amino acids long.